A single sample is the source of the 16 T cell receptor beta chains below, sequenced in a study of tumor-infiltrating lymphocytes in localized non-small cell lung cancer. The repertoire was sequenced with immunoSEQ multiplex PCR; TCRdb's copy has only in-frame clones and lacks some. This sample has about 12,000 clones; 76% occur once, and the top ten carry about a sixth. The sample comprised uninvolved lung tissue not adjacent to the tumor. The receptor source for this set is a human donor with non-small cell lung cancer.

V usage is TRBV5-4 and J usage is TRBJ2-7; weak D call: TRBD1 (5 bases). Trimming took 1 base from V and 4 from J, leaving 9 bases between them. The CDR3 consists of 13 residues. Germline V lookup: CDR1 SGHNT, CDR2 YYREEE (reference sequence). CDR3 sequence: CASSLRQKYEQYF. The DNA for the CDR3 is TGTGCCAGCAGCTTGAGACAGAAGTACGAGCAGTACTTC.

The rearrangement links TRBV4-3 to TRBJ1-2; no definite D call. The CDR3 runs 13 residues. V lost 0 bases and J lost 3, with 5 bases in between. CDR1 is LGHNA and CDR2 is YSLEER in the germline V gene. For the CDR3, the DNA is TGCGCCAGCAGCCAAGACATCTACTATGGCTACACCTTC. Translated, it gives CASSQDIYYGYTF.

CDR3 in amino acids: CASSHPGPYYQSGYTF. For the CDR3, the DNA is TGCGCCAGCAGCCACCCCGGCCCTTACTATCAGTCTGGCTACACCTTC. The chain employs TRBV4-1 and TRBJ1-2; D is ambiguous. This CDR3 contains 16 residues. V lost 3 bases to trimming and J lost 7 bases, with 21 bases between them. Germline V CDR1 and CDR2: MGHRA, YSYEKL.

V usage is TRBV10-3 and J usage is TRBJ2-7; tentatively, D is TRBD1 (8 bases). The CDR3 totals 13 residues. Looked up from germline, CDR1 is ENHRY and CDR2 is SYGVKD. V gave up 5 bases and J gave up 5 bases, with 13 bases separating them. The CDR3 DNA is TGTGCCATCAGTTACAGGGGGGGAAACGAGCAGTACTTC. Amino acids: CAISYRGGNEQYF.

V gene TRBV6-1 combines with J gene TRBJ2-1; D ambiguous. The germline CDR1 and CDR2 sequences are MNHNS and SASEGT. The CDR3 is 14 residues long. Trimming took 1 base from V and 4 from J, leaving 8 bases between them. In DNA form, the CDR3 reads TGTGCCAGCAGTGAAGTTGGAGTGTACAATGAGCAGTTCTTC. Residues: CASSEVGVYNEQFF.

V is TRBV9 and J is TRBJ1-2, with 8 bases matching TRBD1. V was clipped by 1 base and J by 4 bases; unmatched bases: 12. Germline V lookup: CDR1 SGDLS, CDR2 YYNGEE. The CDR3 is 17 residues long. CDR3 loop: CASSVSPAGQGAYGYTF. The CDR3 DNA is TGTGCCAGCAGCGTAAGTCCCGCCGGACAGGGCGCCTATGGCTACACCTTC. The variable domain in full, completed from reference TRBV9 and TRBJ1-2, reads DSGVTQTPKHLITATGQRVTLRCSPRSGDLSVYWYQQSLDQGLQFLIQYYNGEERAKGNILERFSAQQFPDLHSELNLSSLELGDSALYFCASSVSPAGQGAYGYTFGSGTRLTVV.

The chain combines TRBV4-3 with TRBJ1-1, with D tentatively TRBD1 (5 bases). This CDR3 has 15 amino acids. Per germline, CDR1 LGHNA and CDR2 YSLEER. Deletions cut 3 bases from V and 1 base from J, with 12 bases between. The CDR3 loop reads CASSQETASNTEAFF. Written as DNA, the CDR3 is TGCGCCAGCAGCCAGGAGACAGCTTCGAACACTGAAGCTTTCTTT.

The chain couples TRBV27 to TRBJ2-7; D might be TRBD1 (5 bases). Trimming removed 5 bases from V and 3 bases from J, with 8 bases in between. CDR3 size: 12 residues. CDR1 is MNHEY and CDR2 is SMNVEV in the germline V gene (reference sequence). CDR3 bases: TGTGCCAGCAGTCCCCAGGGCTACGAGCAGTACTTC. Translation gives CASSPQGYEQYF.

Here the CDR3 reads CASSSGQGYGYTF. CDR3 nucleotides: TGTGCCAGCAGTTCGGGACAGGGGTATGGCTACACCTTC. The gene calls are TRBV7-9 and TRBJ1-2, with 10 nucleotides matching TRBD1. Germline loops: CDR1 SEHNR, CDR2 FQNEAQ (reference sequence). The J segment lost 5 bases and the V segment lost 6 bases, leaving 3 bases of the junction unmatched. The CDR3 is made up of 13 amino acids.

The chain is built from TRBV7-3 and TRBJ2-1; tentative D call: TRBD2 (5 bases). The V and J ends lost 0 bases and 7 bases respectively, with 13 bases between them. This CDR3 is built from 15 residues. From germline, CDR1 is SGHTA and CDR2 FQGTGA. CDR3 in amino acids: CASSLTRIRGNEQFF. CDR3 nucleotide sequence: TGTGCCAGCAGCTTAACGCGGATCCGAGGGAATGAGCAGTTCTTC.

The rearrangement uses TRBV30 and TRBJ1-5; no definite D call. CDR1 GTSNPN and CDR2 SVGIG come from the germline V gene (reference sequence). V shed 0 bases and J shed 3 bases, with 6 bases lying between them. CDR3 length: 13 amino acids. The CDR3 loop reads CAWSVQYNQPQHF. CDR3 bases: TGTGCCTGGAGTGTCCAGTACAATCAGCCCCAGCATTTT.

For the CDR3, the DNA is TGTGCCAGCAGCCCCCCCGGGGTAGGGATCAGCGAGCAGTACTTC. This gives the protein CASSPPGVGISEQYF. This rearrangement joins TRBV2 to TRBJ2-7, with D maybe TRBD2 (5 bases). Germline loops: CDR1 SNHLY, CDR2 FYNNEI. The CDR3 is 15 amino acids. Trimming shortened V by 6 bases and J by 6 bases, and 21 bases separated the two germline ends.

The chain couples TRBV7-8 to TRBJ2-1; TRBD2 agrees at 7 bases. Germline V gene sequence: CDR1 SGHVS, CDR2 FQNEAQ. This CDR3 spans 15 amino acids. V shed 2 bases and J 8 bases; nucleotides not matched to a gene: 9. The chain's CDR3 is CASSLQVTGGYEQFF. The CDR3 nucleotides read TGTGCCAGCAGCTTACAGGTGACGGGAGGATATGAGCAGTTCTTC.

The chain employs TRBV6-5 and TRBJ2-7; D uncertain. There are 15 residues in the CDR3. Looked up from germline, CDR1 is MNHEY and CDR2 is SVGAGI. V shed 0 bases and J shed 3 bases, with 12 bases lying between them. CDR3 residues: CASSYSALSGYEQYF. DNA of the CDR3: TGTGCCAGCAGTTACTCGGCATTATCGGGCTACGAGCAGTACTTC.

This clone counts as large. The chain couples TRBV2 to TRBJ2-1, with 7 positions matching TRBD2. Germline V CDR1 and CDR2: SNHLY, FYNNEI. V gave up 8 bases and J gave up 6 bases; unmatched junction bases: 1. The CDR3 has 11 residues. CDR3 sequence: CASRGVNEQFF. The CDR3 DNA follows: TGTGCCAGCCGGGGGGTCAATGAGCAGTTCTTC.

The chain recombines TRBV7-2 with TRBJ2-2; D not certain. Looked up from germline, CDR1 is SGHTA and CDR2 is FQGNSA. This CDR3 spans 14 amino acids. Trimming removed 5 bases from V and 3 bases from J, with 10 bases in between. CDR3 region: CASSGQVHTGELFF. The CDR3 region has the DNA TGTGCCAGCAGCGGCCAGGTACACACCGGGGAGCTGTTTTTT. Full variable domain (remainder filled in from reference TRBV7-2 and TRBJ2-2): GAGVSQSPSNKVTEKGKDVELRCDPISGHTALYWYRQSLGQGLEFLIYFQGNSAPDKSGLPSDRFSAERTGGSVSTLTIQRTQQEDSAVYLCASSGQVHTGELFFGEGSRLTVL.